The T cell receptor (beta chain) under discussion was sequenced for a study of blood T cell repertoires in COVID-19. Germline V gene data show CDR1 as SSHAT and CDR2 as FNYEAQ (reference sequence). The CDR3 runs 16 residues. Deletions cut 5 bases from V and 4 bases from J, with 17 bases between. Those enrolled in Seattle joined during active infection and were followed longitudinally afterward. Data came from immunoSEQ multiplex PCR; TCRdb stores just in-frame clones and leaves some out. The sample lists around 430,000 clones; 88% were seen once. This clonotype originated in a woman aged 45-65 years with COVID-19, enrolled during active disease. The chain uses TRBV7-7 and TRBJ2-2; weak D call: TRBD2 (6 bases). The sample comprised peripheral blood. CDR3: CASSKRDSVSTGELFF. In nucleotides, the CDR3 is TGTGCCAGCAGCAAACGGGACTCCGTTTCCACCGGGGAGCTGTTTTTT.